This TCR beta chain was obtained from a study of OX40 agonist ivuxolimab in advanced cancers. Study observations and caveats: Some nonresponders likewise displayed low normalized T-cell clonal expansion.

Patients who had autoimmune disease history or got systemic immunosuppression were left out. About this clone itself: Its antigen remains unidentified.

The CDR3 totals 15 residues. V lost 5 bases and J lost 2; bases outside the gene matches: 7. Looked up from germline, CDR1 is SEHNR and CDR2 is FQNEAQ (reference sequence). Sequencing was performed with immunoSEQ multiplex PCR; in TCRdb, only in-frame clones are kept and a portion is missing. The sample consists of about 90,000 clones, around 90% of them appearing once. The source was CD4+ or CD8+ T cells sorted from blood, collected in a trial of the OX40 agonist ivuxolimab. The V and J genes are TRBV7-9 and TRBJ1-1, with 8 bases identical to TRBD1. The origin of this receptor is an adult with an advanced solid tumor such as melanoma, head and neck, liver or kidney cancer. CDR3 DNA sequence: TGTGCCAGCAGCCCCCCCGGGACAGGCAACACTGAAGCTTTCTTT. It specifies CASSPPGTGNTEAFF.